These 26 T cell receptor beta chains came from one sample sequenced in a study of T cell repertoires in cytomegalovirus infection. A single record per CDR3 protein comes from TCRdb applying MiXCR to the reads. Of roughly 920,000 distinct CDR3 sequences listed, approximately 31% were seen once; the top ten hold around an eighth. No antigens are known for them. The input for sequencing was cultured CD8+ T cells from PBMCs, taken from culture after CMV antigen stimulation. Receptor source: a human donor in good health (CMV status not recorded). Some clones in this sample may be carry-over from other donors' samples.

The rearrangement links TRBV7-9 to TRBJ2-3; a weak D match, TRBD2 (6 bases). Germline CDR1 and CDR2: SEHNR and FQNEAQ (reference sequence). V lost 5 bases, J lost 4 bases, and 22 bases lay in between. The CDR3 sequence is 17 residues long. CDR3 in amino acids: CASSAAGGLQGADTQYF. The CDR3 nucleotides are TGTGCCAGCAGCGCCGCCGGGGGTCTCCAGGGCGCAGATACGCAGTATTTT.

This clonotype was observed a few times. The chain carries TRBV4-1 and TRBJ1-6; D is unresolved. CDR1 is MGHRA and CDR2 is YSYEKL in the germline V gene. The CDR3 consists of 13 residues. V gave up 4 bases and J gave up 5 bases, with 6 bases separating them. CDR3 loop: CASSPQHNSPLHF. Here the CDR3 DNA reads TGCGCCAGCAGCCCCCAACATAATTCACCCCTCCACTTT.

This CDR3 reads CASSHPTKGTGESLPSSYNEQFF. The CDR3 nucleotides are TGTGCCAGCAGTCACCCGACTAAAGGGACAGGGGAAAGCCTCCCAAGCTCCTACAATGAGCAGTTCTTC. The V gene is TRBV28, the J gene TRBJ2-1, with 10 bases fitting TRBD1. Losses at the gene ends were 5 bases for V and 0 bases for J; bases not matched to a gene: 25. Germline loops: CDR1 MDHEN, CDR2 SYDVKM. The CDR3 sequence is 23 residues long. The full variable domain, completed using reference TRBV28 and TRBJ2-1, is DVKVTQSSRYLVKRTGEKVFLECVQDMDHENMFWYRQDPGLGLRLIYFSYDVKMKEKGDIPEGYSVSREKKERFSLILESASTNQTSMYLCASSHPTKGTGESLPSSYNEQFFGPGTRLTVL.

This clonotype came up a few times. The gene calls are TRBV6-2 or TRBV6-3 and TRBJ1-1, with D uncertain. This CDR3 has 14 amino acids. CDR1 and CDR2 from the germline V gene are MNHEY and SVGEGT. V lost 0 bases and J 2 bases, leaving 7 bases between the germline ends. CDR3 sequence reads: CASSYSSINTEAFF. The CDR3 bases are TGTGCCAGCAGTTACTCTTCGATCAACACTGAAGCTTTCTTT.

This clonotype was detected a few times. The chain combines TRBV7-8 with TRBJ1-6, with a tentative D call TRBD1 (5 bases). CDR3 length: 17 amino acids. From germline, CDR1 is SGHVS and CDR2 FQNEAQ. The V end was cut by 1 base, the J end by 0 bases, with 10 bases between. The CDR3, as DNA: TGTGCCAGCAGCTTAGAGGGGCTCGGCTCCTATAATTCACCCCTCCACTTT. Encoded protein: CASSLEGLGSYNSPLHF.

In its sample, this clonotype was seen many times. This chain uses TRBV6-2 or TRBV6-3 with TRBJ2-1; D ambiguous. From germline, CDR1 is MNHEY and CDR2 SVGEGT. The CDR3 spans 16 residues. Between the trimmed V and J ends, which lost 5 bases and 6 bases, there was a span of 20 bases. The CDR3 spells CASSTPEIGYTNEQFF. In DNA, the CDR3 is TGTGCCAGCAGTACCCCTGAAATAGGTTATACCAATGAGCAGTTCTTC.

V and J are TRBV2 and TRBJ2-3, with TRBD1 matching 7 bases. There are 14 residues in the CDR3. The junction had 7 bases not matched to a gene; V was cut back by 10 bases and J by 0 bases. Germline V CDR1 and CDR2: SNHLY, FYNNEI. The CDR3 reads CANTGEISTDTQYF. CDR3 coding DNA: TGTGCCAACACAGGGGAAATTAGCACAGATACGCAGTATTTT.

V usage is TRBV4-1 and J usage is TRBJ2-1; 9 positions match TRBD2. The germline V gene has CDR1 MGHRA and CDR2 YSYEKL. V lost 1 base, J lost 8 bases, and 6 bases stayed unmatched. The CDR3 is 15 residues long. The CDR3 nucleotides read TGCGCCAGCAGCCAAGGGCGGGGGGGCCGGGATGAGCAGTTCTTC. This encodes CASSQGRGGRDEQFF.

This clonotype was observed many times. This chain uses TRBV7-2 with TRBJ1-2; D gene unclear. Trimming removed 5 bases at V and 4 bases at J, with 14 bases between. CDR1 and CDR2 from the germline V gene are SGHTA and FQGNSA. CDR3 length: 14 residues. The CDR3, as DNA: TGTGCCAGCAGCCCGTCTACTGGCGCCTATGGCTACACCTTC. Protein sequence: CASSPSTGAYGYTF.

The chain employs TRBV15 and TRBJ2-2, with 11 bases that match TRBD2. Germline lookup yields CDR1 LNHNV and CDR2 YYDKDF (reference sequence). There are 20 residues in the CDR3. V lost 5 bases, J lost 0 bases, and 14 bases stayed unmatched. CDR3 region: CATSEGAGTSGVPNTGELFF. The DNA for the CDR3 is TGTGCCACCAGCGAAGGGGCAGGGACTAGCGGCGTACCGAACACCGGGGAGCTGTTTTTT.

The chain has TRBV27 and TRBJ1-6, with D perhaps TRBD1 (6 bases). Germline V gene data show CDR1 as MNHEY and CDR2 as SMNVEV (reference sequence). There are 12 residues in the CDR3. V was shortened by 8 bases and J by 14 bases, with 16 bases between the two germline ends. The CDR3 DNA follows: TGTGCCAGCGCCCTTGGGGGGGGCTCCCTCCACTTT. This encodes CASALGGGSLHF.

This clonotype has a handful of counts. This chain joins TRBV5-1 and TRBJ1-2; the D is unclear. Between the trimmed V and J ends, which lost 0 bases and 6 bases, there was a span of 15 bases. This CDR3 has 15 residues. Germline-derived CDR1 and CDR2 are SGHRS and YFSETQ. CDR3 in amino acids: CASSLDQPGGNGYTF. In DNA form, the CDR3 reads TGCGCCAGCAGCTTGGATCAGCCCGGAGGGAATGGCTACACCTTC.

This clonotype was seen only a few times. The chain couples TRBV6-8 to TRBJ2-1; tentative D call: TRBD1 (6 bases). From germline, CDR1 is MNHGY and CDR2 SAAAGT. There are 13 residues in the CDR3. V was clipped by 2 bases and J by 9 bases, with 11 bases between them. The CDR3 region has the DNA TGTGCCAGCAGTTACGGCAGGGGCACTGAGCAGTTCTTC. Translated: CASSYGRGTEQFF.

The J gene is TRBJ2-1, the V gene TRBV6-6; TRBD2 matches at 9 bases. The CDR3 is made up of 20 amino acids. Germline values: CDR1 MNHNY, CDR2 SVGAGI (reference sequence). Trimming removed 0 bases from V and 7 bases from J; junction bases left unmatched: 19. This chain's CDR3 is CASSYSISVPSGVLGNEQFF. In DNA, the CDR3 is TGTGCCAGCAGTTACTCGATATCAGTGCCTAGCGGGGTGCTGGGGAATGAGCAGTTCTTC.

V and J are TRBV6-1 and TRBJ2-1, with 7 bases aligning to TRBD1. The germline V gene has CDR1 MNHNS and CDR2 SASEGT. J was trimmed by 4 bases and V by 4 bases; bases with no gene match: 10. This CDR3 has 16 amino acids. Here the CDR3 reads CASSVYRGSMYNEQFF. In nucleotides, the CDR3 is TGTGCCAGCAGTGTATACAGGGGCTCGATGTACAATGAGCAGTTCTTC.

The chain joins TRBV7-6 to TRBJ2-7; 9 bases agree with TRBD1. Germline lookup yields CDR1 SGHVS and CDR2 FNYEAQ. CDR3 length: 16 amino acids. J gave up 9 bases and V 3 bases, and 15 bases lay outside the gene matches. DNA of the CDR3: TGTGCCAGCAGCTTGCTGACAGGGGGAAATCCCGGGGGGCAGTACGTC. Its protein is CASSLLTGGNPGGQYV.

This clonotype was detected many times. The chain recombines TRBV7-6 with TRBJ1-5, with D unclear. Germline assignment: CDR1 SGHVS and CDR2 FNYEAQ. Deletions cut 5 bases from V and 0 bases from J, with 5 bases between. The CDR3 is 13 residues long. The CDR3 here is CASSPDSNQPQHF. The DNA of the CDR3 is TGTGCCAGCAGCCCTGATAGCAATCAGCCCCAGCATTTT.

This rearrangement joins TRBV12-3 or TRBV12-4 to TRBJ1-5; D unresolved. Trimming left V 2 bases short and J 8 bases short, with 10 bases between. The CDR3 is 13 amino acids. The CDR3 sequence is CASSLSRRKPQHF. As DNA, the CDR3 is TGTGCCAGCAGTTTAAGTAGAAGGAAGCCCCAGCATTTT.

This clonotype was counted only a few times. The chain links TRBV12-3 or TRBV12-4 to TRBJ2-1, with D perhaps matching TRBD1 or TRBD2 (6 bases each). The CDR3 is made up of 14 amino acids. Trimming pared 3 bases from V and 6 bases from J, leaving 12 bases between. CDR3 sequence reads: CASSLGGRLNEQFF. As DNA, the CDR3 is TGTGCCAGCAGTTTGGGGGGCCGGCTCAATGAGCAGTTCTTC.

CDR3 in amino acids: CASSFRPAAEQYF. CDR3 sequence (DNA): TGTGCCAGCAGCTTCCGCCCCGCCGCCGAGCAGTACTTC. The chain couples TRBV5-6 to TRBJ2-7; D unclear. V dropped 2 bases and J dropped 6 bases, with 12 bases sitting between them. The germline V gene encodes CDR1 SGHDT and CDR2 YYEEEE. The CDR3 runs to 13 residues.

This chain uses TRBV7-6 with TRBJ1-1, with D unresolved. The CDR3 is made up of 15 amino acids. The V gene's germline CDR1 is SGHVS and CDR2 FNYEAQ. Trimming took off 5 bases at V and 4 bases at J, with 17 bases between the two ends. DNA of the CDR3: TGTGCCAGCAGCCACAAGCGGGGTGTGAGCACTGAAGCTTTCTTT. It codes for CASSHKRGVSTEAFF.

The V and J genes are TRBV25-1 and TRBJ2-7; the D is unclear. V lost 6 bases and J lost 0, with 12 bases in between. Germline CDR1 is MGHDK and CDR2 is SYGVNS. The CDR3 extends over 14 amino acids. CDR3 DNA: TGTGCCAGCAGAACACCGGGTTGCTCCTACGAGCAGTACGTC. Encoded protein: CASRTPGCSYEQYV.

This clonotype was seen a handful of times. The chain joins TRBV2 to TRBJ2-7; D gene ambiguous. This CDR3 contains 12 residues. Trimming shortened V by 10 bases and J by 5 bases, and 15 bases separated the two germline ends. CDR1 is SNHLY and CDR2 is FYNNEI in the germline V gene. This CDR3 is CATQIGSHEQYV. Written as DNA, the CDR3 is TGTGCCACCCAGATAGGATCCCACGAGCAGTACGTC.

The rearrangement uses TRBV19 and TRBJ2-3; D uncertain. Germline CDR1 LNHDA, CDR2 SQIVND (reference sequence). This CDR3 is built from 16 residues. The V and J ends lost 7 bases and 1 base respectively, with 18 bases between them. The CDR3 spells CASTSYAGDGTDTQYF. The DNA of the CDR3 is TGTGCCAGTACCTCCTACGCAGGTGACGGCACAGATACGCAGTATTTT.

This clonotype came up a few times. The genes are TRBV7-6 and TRBJ2-1; 12 nucleotides align to TRBD2. Per the germline V gene, CDR1 is SGHVS and CDR2 is FNYEAQ. This CDR3 region has 15 residues. Germline trimming cut 4 bases from V and 6 bases from J; bases unmatched to any gene: 4. The CDR3 DNA follows: TGTGCCAGCAGCTCTGGACTAGCGGGGTTCAATGAGCAGTTCTTC. This gives the protein CASSSGLAGFNEQFF.

This chain uses TRBV5-5 with TRBJ2-5, with 13 nucleotides matching TRBD2. The CDR3 has 16 amino acids. J gave up 4 bases and V 3 bases, and 6 bases lay outside the gene matches. Looked up from germline, CDR1 is SGHKS and CDR2 is YYEKEE (reference sequence). The CDR3 DNA reads as TGTGCCAGCAGCTCACCTGGACTAGCGGGGGTAGAGACCCAGTACTTC. This translates into CASSSPGLAGVETQYF.